The 26 T cell receptor beta chains given below trace back to one sample, sequenced in a study of blood T cell repertoires in COVID-19. TCRdb's copy holds only in-frame clones and misses some; the assay was immunoSEQ multiplex PCR. Among roughly 200,000 clones, about 87% were seen once, and the ten largest hold around 2.7%. The source material was peripheral blood. Receptors were obtained from a man aged 55 to 70 with acute or convalescent COVID-19.

This clone was seen more than once but under ten times. The chain links TRBV19 to TRBJ2-3; 8 nucleotides agree with TRBD2. The CDR3 has 15 amino acids. The ends lost 10 bases at V and 1 base at J; junction bases unmatched: 10. Germline-derived CDR1 and CDR2 are LNHDA and SQIVND (reference sequence). The CDR3 spells CATTHGGGGTDTQYF. DNA for the CDR3: TGTGCCACCACTCACGGGGGGGGTGGCACAGATACGCAGTATTTT.

The genes are TRBV28 and TRBJ1-2, with 11 bases matching TRBD1. CDR3 length: 15 amino acids. Trimming removed 4 bases from V and 4 bases from J; junction bases left unmatched: 5. From germline, CDR1 is MDHEN and CDR2 SYDVKM. This CDR3 is CASSSGQGASYGYTF. CDR3 bases: TGTGCCAGCAGTTCAGGACAGGGGGCCTCCTATGGCTACACCTTC.

V usage is TRBV6-5 and J usage is TRBJ1-1, with 7 bases lining up with TRBD1. Germline CDR1 MNHEY, CDR2 SVGAGI. This CDR3 is 11 amino acids long. With V trimmed by 6 bases and J by 9 bases, 4 bases remained unmatched. The CDR3 bases are TGTGCCAGCAGCACGACAGGGAAAGCTTTCTTT. Residues: CASSTTGKAFF.

The chain links TRBV11-2 to TRBJ1-6; D might be TRBD1 (5 bases). The V and J ends lost 0 bases and 7 bases respectively, with 16 bases between them. The CDR3 runs 17 residues. Germline CDR1 reads SGHAT; CDR2 reads FQNNGV. CDR3 sequence reads: CASSLDPRPSGNSPLHF. The CDR3 DNA sequence: TGTGCCAGCAGCTTAGACCCCCGGCCCTCAGGGAATTCACCCCTCCACTTT.

CDR3 loop: CSVGVRTGGGGNTEAFF. Written as DNA, the CDR3 is TGCAGCGTTGGGGTCAGGACAGGGGGAGGAGGTAACACTGAAGCTTTCTTT. V and J are TRBV29-1 and TRBJ1-1; 10 positions match TRBD1. CDR3 length equals 17 residues. V lost 4 bases to trimming and J lost 2 bases; unmatched junction nucleotides: 13. CDR1 is SQVTM, CDR2 ANQGSEA, per germline.

This chain joins TRBV5-1 and TRBJ2-2; D unresolved. This CDR3 comprises 13 residues. Germline V gene data show CDR1 as SGHRS and CDR2 as YFSETQ. Trimming stripped 0 bases from V and 5 bases from J, with 5 bases between. The CDR3 DNA reads as TGCGCCAGCAGCTTGGATCGGACCGGGGAGCTGTTTTTT. Translating gives CASSLDRTGELFF.

This chain uses TRBV4-1 with TRBJ2-3; a possible D gene is TRBD2 (6 bases). The V gene lost 3 bases and the J gene lost 3 bases, with 13 bases spanning the gap. CDR3 length: 15 residues. Germline lookup yields CDR1 MGHRA and CDR2 YSYEKL. In DNA, the CDR3 is TGCGCCAGCAGCCAGCTCGGACTATCGACAGATACGCAGTATTTT. It is translated as CASSQLGLSTDTQYF.

This chain joins TRBV18 and TRBJ1-1; D remains unclear. The CDR3 length is 14 residues. Germline V CDR1 and CDR2: KGHSH, LQKENI. The V gene lost 0 bases and the J gene lost 1 base, with 6 bases spanning the gap. The CDR3 nucleotides read TGTGCCAGCTCACCACCGTGGGCGAACACTGAAGCTTTCTTT. Translation gives CASSPPWANTEAFF. The variable domain in full, completed from reference TRBV18 and TRBJ1-1, reads NAGVMQNPRHLVRRRGQEARLRCSPMKGHSHVYWYRQLPEEGLKFMVYLQKENIIDESGMPKERFSAEFPKEGPSILRIQQVVRGDSAAYFCASSPPWANTEAFFGQGTRLTVV.

This clone has only one observation. This rearrangement joins TRBV7-9 to TRBJ1-2; 9 positions match TRBD1. The CDR3 is 15 amino acids. Germline V gives CDR1 SEHNR, CDR2 FQNEAQ (reference sequence). The J segment lost 6 bases and the V segment lost 1 base, leaving 6 bases of the junction unmatched. The CDR3 bases are TGTGCCAGCAGCTTAGGCACAGGGGGCATCGATGGCTACACCTTC. As protein: CASSLGTGGIDGYTF.

The chain joins TRBV5-5 to TRBJ1-1, with 9 bases fitting TRBD1. CDR3 size: 16 residues. Germline CDR1 SGHKS, CDR2 YYEKEE (reference sequence). The V gene end was trimmed by 1 base and the J gene end by 7 bases; junction bases not matched to a gene: 11. CDR3 bases: TGTGCCAGCAGCTTGAATCCCACAGGGGGCGCGGGTGAAGCTTTCTTT. It translates to CASSLNPTGGAGEAFF.

V and J are TRBV20-1 and TRBJ1-2; D is unresolved. The CDR3 is made up of 11 amino acids. Germline values: CDR1 DFQATT, CDR2 SNEGSKA (reference sequence). V lost 2 bases, J lost 6 bases, and 7 bases lay in between. The CDR3 DNA is TGCAGTGCTAGACTACGTGATGGCTACACCTTC. Residues: CSARLRDGYTF.

This chain links TRBV6-5 with TRBJ2-3; D is perhaps TRBD2 (6 bases). With 2 bases removed from V and 1 base from J, the gap between germline ends came to 10 bases. Germline CDR1 reads MNHEY; CDR2 reads SVGAGI. The CDR3 extends over 15 amino acids. In DNA, the CDR3 is TGTGCCAGCAGTTACGGTTCTAGCGGCACAGATACGCAGTATTTT. Residues: CASSYGSSGTDTQYF.

This clone came up once. This sequence joins TRBV4-1 and TRBJ2-1, with TRBD2 matching over 11 bases. The CDR3 extends over 17 amino acids. Trimming removed 1 base from V and 6 bases from J; junction bases left unmatched: 8. From germline, CDR1 is MGHRA and CDR2 YSYEKL. The CDR3 region is CASSQAENSGGANEQFF. The CDR3, as DNA: TGCGCCAGCAGCCAAGCGGAGAATAGCGGGGGGGCCAATGAGCAGTTCTTC.

The chain has TRBV7-2 and TRBJ2-7; 9 bases are a match to TRBD2. Germline-derived CDR1 and CDR2 are SGHTA and FQGNSA. V gave up 1 base and J gave up 4 bases; unmatched junction bases: 8. This CDR3 comprises 16 residues. For the CDR3, the DNA is TGTGCCAGCAGCTTAGGGGTAGCGGGGGCCGGGTACGAGCAGTACTTC. Translated, it gives CASSLGVAGAGYEQYF.

The V and J genes are TRBV5-5 and TRBJ1-3; no clear D gene. This CDR3 contains 15 residues. Germline loops: CDR1 SGHKS, CDR2 YYEKEE (reference sequence). Trimming took off 0 bases at V and 0 bases at J, with 7 bases between the two ends. The CDR3: CASSLDGGSGNTIYF. The CDR3 coding sequence is TGTGCCAGCAGCTTGGACGGAGGCTCTGGAAACACCATATATTTT.

The CDR3 loop is CAWSVGGQPSYEQYF. CDR3 coding DNA: TGTGCCTGGAGTGTAGGGGGACAGCCATCCTACGAGCAGTACTTC. J is TRBJ2-7 and V is TRBV30; TRBD1 agrees at 7 bases. Per germline, CDR1 GTSNPN and CDR2 SVGIG (reference sequence). V shed 0 bases, J shed 1 base, and the junction held 6 bases outside the gene matches. CDR3 size: 15 residues.

This clone was recorded only once. Other DNA sequences from this sample encode an identical CDR3 as well. The chain couples TRBV4-3 to TRBJ2-2; TRBD2 aligns across 7 bases. CDR3 size: 14 residues. The ends lost 3 bases at V and 5 bases at J; junction bases unmatched: 3. Germline CDR1 is LGHNA and CDR2 is YSLEER. The CDR3 loop is CASSQVGGTGELFF. Written as DNA, the CDR3 is TGCGCCAGCAGCCAGGTGGGGGGGACCGGGGAGCTGTTTTTT.

The chain combines TRBV6-2 or TRBV6-3 with TRBJ1-5, with D unresolved. The CDR3 contains 15 residues. Per germline, CDR1 MNHEY and CDR2 SVGEGT. V lost 2 bases, J lost 2 bases, and 10 bases lay in between. CDR3: CASSYRGYGNQPQHF. In DNA, the CDR3 is TGTGCCAGCAGTTACCGGGGATATGGCAATCAGCCCCAGCATTTT.

The chain is built from TRBV2 and TRBJ1-2, with a possible D match to TRBD1 (6 bases). CDR1 and CDR2 (germline): SNHLY, FYNNEI. The CDR3 runs 14 residues. Trimming pared 6 bases from V and 1 base from J, leaving 12 bases between. This CDR3 reads CASRGDRFNYGYTF. In DNA, the CDR3 is TGTGCCAGCAGAGGCGACAGGTTTAACTATGGCTACACCTTC.

The chain links TRBV11-3 to TRBJ1-3, with no clear D. Germline V gives CDR1 SGHNT, CDR2 YENEEA. This CDR3 spans 15 amino acids. V dropped 5 bases and J dropped 2 bases, with 13 bases sitting between them. CDR3 loop: CASSPDGRPGNTIYF. The CDR3 nucleotides read TGTGCCAGCAGCCCCGACGGGAGACCTGGAAACACCATATATTTT. The variable domain in full, with the rest retrieved from reference TRBV11-3 and TRBJ1-3, is EAGVVQSPRYKIIEKKQPVAFWCNPISGHNTLYWYLQNLGQGPELLIRYENEEAVDDSQLPKDRFSAERLKGVDSTLKIQPAELGDSAVYLCASSPDGRPGNTIYFGEGSWLTVV.

The V gene is TRBV9, the J gene TRBJ2-5; no reliable D call. The CDR3 covers 16 residues. V lost 4 bases and J lost 4, with 20 bases in between. Germline assignment: CDR1 SGDLS and CDR2 YYNGEE. CDR3 amino acids: CASSYGSPTGGETQYF. For the CDR3, the DNA is TGTGCCAGCAGCTACGGGTCCCCCACTGGCGGAGAGACCCAGTACTTC. The full variable domain, in which reference TRBV9 and TRBJ2-5 provide the parts outside the CDR3, is DSGVTQTPKHLITATGQRVTLRCSPRSGDLSVYWYQQSLDQGLQFLIQYYNGEERAKGNILERFSAQQFPDLHSELNLSSLELGDSALYFCASSYGSPTGGETQYFGPGTRLLVL.

This chain connects TRBV5-1 to TRBJ2-7; D is possibly TRBD2 (5 bases). The CDR3 has 13 amino acids. The germline V gene has CDR1 SGHRS and CDR2 YFSETQ. Trimming took 4 bases from V and 4 from J, leaving 12 bases between them. CDR3 amino acids: CASSRLRGYEQYF. CDR3 DNA: TGCGCCAGCAGCAGATTGCGAGGGTACGAGCAGTACTTC.

This chain joins TRBV5-4 and TRBJ2-7, with TRBD2 matching over 7 bases. Germline loops: CDR1 SGHNT, CDR2 YYREEE (reference sequence). CDR3 length: 17 residues. Losses at the gene ends were 1 base for V and 9 bases for J; bases not matched to a gene: 19. CDR3 DNA sequence: TGTGCCAGCAGCTTGCGGGGGGAAATTAGACGGGATTCCGGGCAGTACTTC. Translation gives CASSLRGEIRRDSGQYF.

This rearrangement joins TRBV28 to TRBJ1-2; D is unresolved. V was shortened by 3 bases and J by 0 bases, with 11 bases between the two germline ends. This CDR3 region has 15 residues. The germline gives CDR1 MDHEN, CDR2 SYDVKM. CDR3 region: CASSFNPRANYGYTF. As DNA, the CDR3 is TGTGCCAGCAGTTTCAATCCCCGAGCTAACTATGGCTACACCTTC.

The chain has TRBV7-2 and TRBJ1-2; 8 bases map to TRBD1. Germline CDR1 SGHTA, CDR2 FQGNSA. The CDR3 has 16 amino acids. Trimming at V came to 3 bases and at J to 7 bases, leaving 13 bases not matched to a gene. The CDR3, as DNA: TGTGCCAGCAGCTTCAATAGCGGACAGGGCTCAGGTGGCTACACCTTC. Translated: CASSFNSGQGSGGYTF.

This clone has more than one count but fewer than ten. The chain joins TRBV3-1 (or the pseudogene TRBV3-2) to TRBJ2-3; 9 bases line up with TRBD2. Germline loops: CDR1 LGHDT, CDR2 YNNKEL (reference sequence). V lost 4 bases and J lost 0; bases outside the gene matches: 5. This CDR3 contains 16 residues. The DNA of the CDR3 is TGTGCCAGCAGCCTTTTAGCGGGGGCTAGCACAGATACGCAGTATTTT. Translated, it gives CASSLLAGASTDTQYF.